The TCR beta chain described here comes from a study of T cell changes during pregnancy in multiple sclerosis. Libraries were prepared by immunoSEQ multiplex PCR; TCRdb keeps only in-frame clonotypes and omits some of them. The sample holds more than 40,000 clones; approximately 92% are singletons and the top ten take around 8.1%. With 5 bases removed from V and 5 bases from J, the gap between germline ends came to 7 bases. This CDR3 comprises 11 residues. The germline CDR1 and CDR2 sequences are LGHNT and FRNRAP. V gene TRBV12-5 combines with J gene TRBJ2-7; TRBD2 might be the D (5 bases). This clonotype originated in a female donor with multiple sclerosis, enrolled in a pregnancy study. The sequencing here drew on CD8+ T cells from peripheral blood mononuclear cells, taken after pregnancy. The CDR3 protein is CASGLGDEQYF. Written as DNA, the CDR3 is TGTGCTAGTGGTCTCGGGGACGAGCAGTACTTC. Variable domain in full (rest from reference TRBV12-5 and TRBJ2-7): DARVTQTPRHKVTEMGQEVTMRCQPILGHNTVFWYRQTMMQGLELLAYFRNRAPLDDSGMPKDRFSAEMPDATLATLKIQPSEPRDSAVYFCASGLGDEQYFGPGTRLTVT.